These T cell receptor beta chains were read from a single sample in a study of lymphopenia after photon versus proton radiotherapy. Profiling relied on immunoSEQ multiplex PCR, and the TCRdb table lists in-frame clones only, not all of them. The data contain about 20,000 clones, more than 85% of them seen just once; the ten biggest clones take up over 1.5%. The sample in question was peripheral blood, obtained from a patient treated with photon-based radiotherapy. Every receptor here comes from a woman in her 40s with cholangiocarcinoma. Both conserved end residues are part of each CDR3. D genes are given only for firm matches. Size is stated for part of the rows, as once, few or many counts, or as a class when the clone is expanded.

J gene,D gene,clone size,V gene,CDR3 protein,CDR3 DNA
TRBJ2-7,.,few,TRBV30,CAWSPDLSYEQYF,TGTGCCTGGAGTCCGGACCTCTCCTACGAGCAGTACTTC
TRBJ1-2,.,.,TRBV6-1,CASSEWVREHGYTF,TGTGCCAGCAGTGAATGGGTCAGGGAGCATGGCTACACCTTC
TRBJ1-3,.,.,TRBV5-4,CASSPPGGVNTIYF,TGTGCCAGCAGCCCCCCCGGAGGGGTAAACACCATATATTTT
TRBJ2-6,.,.,TRBV6-1,CAIRAPPSGANVLTF,TGTGCCATCCGGGCACCTCCCTCTGGGGCCAACGTCCTGACTTTC
TRBJ2-7,TRBD1,.,TRBV18,CASSPPTGTTTEQYF,TGTGCCAGCTCACCACCGACAGGGACCACTACCGAGCAGTACTTC
TRBJ2-7,.,.,TRBV20-1,CSATLGSEQYF,TGCAGTGCTACGCTGGGGAGCGAGCAGTACTTC
TRBJ1-5,.,.,TRBV5-8,CASSLDAALSNQPQHF,TGTGCCAGCAGTCTGGATGCGGCTCTTAGCAATCAGCCCCAGCATTTT
TRBJ1-1,.,.,TRBV28,CASNFGISTEAFF,TGTGCCAGCAATTTTGGGATCTCTACTGAAGCTTTCTTT
TRBJ1-1,TRBD1,.,TRBV28,CASSLTGGYTEAFF,TGTGCCAGCAGTCTCACAGGGGGTTACACTGAAGCTTTCTTT
TRBJ1-1,.,.,TRBV5-8,CASSRGQYLEAFF,TGTGCCAGCAGCCGCGGACAGTATCTTGAAGCTTTCTTT
TRBJ2-7,.,once,TRBV5-6,CASSLYMGAYEQYF,TGTGCCAGCAGCTTATATATGGGGGCCTACGAGCAGTACTTC
TRBJ2-1,.,.,TRBV19,CASSITPGASYNEQFF,TGTGCCAGTAGTATAACTCCTGGGGCTAGCTACAATGAGCAGTTCTTC
TRBJ1-2,.,.,TRBV4-1,CASSQAGTVYGYTF,TGCGCCAGCAGCCAAGCTGGGACGGTCTATGGCTACACCTTC
TRBJ1-1,.,.,TRBV19,CASSIKAGMNTEAFF,TGTGCCAGTAGTATTAAGGCAGGAATGAACACTGAAGCTTTCTTT
TRBJ2-1,TRBD1,.,TRBV7-9,CASSFQGDNEQFF,TGTGCCAGCAGCTTTCAGGGGGACAATGAGCAGTTCTTC
TRBJ2-7,TRBD2,.,TRBV19,CASSLHGGVGSYEQYF,TGTGCCAGTAGTCTTCATGGGGGGGTGGGCTCCTACGAGCAGTACTTC
TRBJ1-2,TRBD1,.,TRBV6-5,CASRDRLDGYTF,TGTGCCAGCAGGGACAGGTTGGATGGCTACACCTTC
TRBJ2-5,.,.,TRBV18,CASSPQRTDEQYF,TGTGCCAGCTCACCACAGCGCACTGATGAGCAGTACTTC
TRBJ1-1,.,.,TRBV28,CASRGQIPNTEAFF,TGTGCCAGCAGAGGACAGATACCGAACACTGAAGCTTTCTTT
TRBJ2-3,.,.,TRBV18,CASSPSGPGGGTDTQYF,TGTGCCAGCTCACCCTCGGGACCTGGGGGTGGCACAGATACGCAGTATTTT
TRBJ1-3,TRBD1,.,TRBV6-5,CASIPQSGGGNTIYF,TGTGCCAGCATCCCCCAGTCAGGGGGTGGAAACACCATATATTTT